This TCR beta chain was obtained from a study of cytomegalovirus exposure and HLA in healthy donors (dated by TCRdb to about 2017). About the investigation overall: The 670 or so repertoires of the first cohort and the roughly 120 validation repertoires were produced on the same platform, according to a later analysis. The study aimed to test whether cataloging public T cell receptors could reveal signatures of past pathogen exposure. Besides the first cohort of 666 subjects, a separate validation cohort made up of over a hundred different subjects was used. The study combined high-throughput TCR immunosequencing, statistical association of individual TCRs with disease status, and machine learning to predict cytomegalovirus infection status. What the authors observed across the whole study: Subsequent analysis determined that TCRs grouped into clusters in the first cohort also showed a tendency toward co-occurrence across the approximately 120 validation repertoires, and about 94% of cluster scores exceeded 0. Cytomegalovirus status was reported to be diagnosed by the classifier with high specificity and sensitivity in both the original and validation cohorts. The study gave a list of under 200 TCR beta chains associated with cytomegalovirus. According to the authors, the approach could potentially be generalized to other disease states and immunological phenotypes. A few of the identified cytomegalovirus-associated TCR beta chains were confirmed in vitro to be specific for cytomegalovirus antigens. Most TCR sequences were seen in very few donors, while some public TCRs were found in many individuals. A later analysis had no HLA typing for the validation cohort, so co-occurrence there was scored across all 130 or so repertoires.

Via the germline V gene (reference sequence), CDR1 is LNHDA and CDR2 SQIVND. V ends up 0 bases short and J 4 bases short, with an unmatched junction base count of 10. The CDR3 runs 18 amino acids, cysteine and phenylalanine included. Of the read, only the CDR3 DNA is kept; its 54 bases are in frame from base 1. Library method: the immunoSEQ multiplex PCR assay. On the study's bioinformatics: A statistical classification framework was built to diagnose cytomegalovirus status from the catalog of TCR beta chain sequences. The table comes from immuneACCESS by way of TCRdb, which keeps in-frame sequences with V and J called. Part of the clones is missing from these tables; in studies checked, under half for an unresolved V gene and the rest for unknown reasons. V and J calls plus clone size are reproduced from that table; the DNA served to infer D and trimming. The sample table holds roughly 270,000 clones, of which 88% were seen once. The ten largest clonotypes hold approximately 0.88% of the sample.

The donors belonged to the validation cohort of 120 subjects, which was separate from the approximately 700-subject first cohort. Only one count was recorded for this clone. What this receptor recognizes is not known. Base-call qualities are not available, and no considerably larger clone is one nucleotide away. Source material: PBMCs. This receptor was taken from a woman between 18 and 29 years old in good health and CMV-seronegative. This receptor chain uses TRBV19 and TRBJ2-3; 10 junctional bases match TRBD2. The bases are TGTGCCAGTAGTATAGAAGGCGCAGCGGGAGGGGTCGCAGATACGCAGTATTTT. Its amino acids are CASSIEGAAGGVADTQYF.